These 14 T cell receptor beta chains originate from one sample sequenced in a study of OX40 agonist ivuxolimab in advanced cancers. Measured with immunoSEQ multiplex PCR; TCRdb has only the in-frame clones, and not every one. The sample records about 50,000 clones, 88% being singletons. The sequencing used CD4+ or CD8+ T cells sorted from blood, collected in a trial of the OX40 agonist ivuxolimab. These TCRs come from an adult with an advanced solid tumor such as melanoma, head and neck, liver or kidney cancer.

The CDR3 region has the DNA TGTGCCAGCAGCTTGGAATTCTCTACATACAATGAGCAGTTCTTC. It yields the protein CASSLEFSTYNEQFF. The chain uses TRBV5-4 and TRBJ2-1, with D unresolved. Germline CDR1 reads SGHNT; CDR2 reads YYREEE (reference sequence). Trimming removed 0 bases from V and 4 bases from J, with 11 bases in between. The CDR3 is 15 residues long.

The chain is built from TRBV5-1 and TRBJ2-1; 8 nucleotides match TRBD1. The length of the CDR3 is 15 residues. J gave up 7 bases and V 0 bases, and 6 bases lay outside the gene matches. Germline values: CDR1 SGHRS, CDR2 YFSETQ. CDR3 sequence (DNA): TGCGCCAGCAGCTTGGTGGGACAGGTATTGAATGAGCAGTTCTTC. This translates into CASSLVGQVLNEQFF. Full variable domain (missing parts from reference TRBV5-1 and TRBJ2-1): KAGVTQTPRYLIKTRGQQVTLSCSPISGHRSVSWYQQTPGQGLQFLFEYFSETQRNKGNFPGRFSGRQFSNSRSEMNVSTLELGDSALYLCASSLVGQVLNEQFFGPGTRLTVL.

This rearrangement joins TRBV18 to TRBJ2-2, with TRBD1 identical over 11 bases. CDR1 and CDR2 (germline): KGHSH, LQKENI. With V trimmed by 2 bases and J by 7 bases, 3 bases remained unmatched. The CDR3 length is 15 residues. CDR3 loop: CASSPWTGGSGELFF. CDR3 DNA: TGTGCCAGCTCACCATGGACAGGGGGCAGCGGGGAGCTGTTTTTT.

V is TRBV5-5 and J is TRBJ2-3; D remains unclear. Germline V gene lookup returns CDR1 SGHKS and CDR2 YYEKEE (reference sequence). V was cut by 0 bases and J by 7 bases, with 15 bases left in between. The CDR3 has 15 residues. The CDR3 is CASSLARSREYTQYF. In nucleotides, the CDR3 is TGTGCCAGCAGCTTGGCCCGGTCCCGAGAGTATACGCAGTATTTT.

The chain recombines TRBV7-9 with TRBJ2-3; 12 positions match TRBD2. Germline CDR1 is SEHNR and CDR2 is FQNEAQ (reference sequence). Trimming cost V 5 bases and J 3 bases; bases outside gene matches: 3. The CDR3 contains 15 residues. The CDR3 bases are TGTGCCAGCAGCCTGACTAGCGGGAGAACAGATACGCAGTATTTT. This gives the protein CASSLTSGRTDTQYF. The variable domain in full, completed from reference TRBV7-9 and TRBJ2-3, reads DTGVSQNPRHKITKRGQNVTFRCDPISEHNRLYWYRQTLGQGPEFLTYFQNEAQLEKSRLLSDRFSAERPKGSFSTLEIQRTEQGDSAMYLCASSLTSGRTDTQYFGPGTRLTVL.

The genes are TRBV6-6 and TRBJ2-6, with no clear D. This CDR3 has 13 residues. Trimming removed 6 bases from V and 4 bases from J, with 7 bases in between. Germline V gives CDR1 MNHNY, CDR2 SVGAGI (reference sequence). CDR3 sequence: CASRLLGANVLTF. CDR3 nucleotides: TGTGCCAGCAGATTATTGGGGGCCAACGTCCTGACTTTC.

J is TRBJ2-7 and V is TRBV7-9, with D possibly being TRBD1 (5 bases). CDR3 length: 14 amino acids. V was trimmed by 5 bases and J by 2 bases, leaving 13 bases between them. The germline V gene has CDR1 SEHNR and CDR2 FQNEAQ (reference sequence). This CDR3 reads CASSPSDRPYEQYF. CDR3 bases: TGTGCCAGCAGCCCGTCCGACAGACCCTACGAGCAGTACTTC.

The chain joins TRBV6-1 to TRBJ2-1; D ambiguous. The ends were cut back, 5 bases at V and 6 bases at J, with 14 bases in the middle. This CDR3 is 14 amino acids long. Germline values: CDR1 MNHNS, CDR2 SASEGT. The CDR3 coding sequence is TGTGCCAGCAGTATAGAGGTTAGCATCAATGAGCAGTTCTTC. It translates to CASSIEVSINEQFF.

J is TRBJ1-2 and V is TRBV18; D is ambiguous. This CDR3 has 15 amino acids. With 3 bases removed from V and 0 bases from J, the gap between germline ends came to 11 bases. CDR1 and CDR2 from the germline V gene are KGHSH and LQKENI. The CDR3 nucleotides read TGTGCCAGCTCACCTTCAGGTGACGCTAACTATGGCTACACCTTC. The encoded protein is CASSPSGDANYGYTF.

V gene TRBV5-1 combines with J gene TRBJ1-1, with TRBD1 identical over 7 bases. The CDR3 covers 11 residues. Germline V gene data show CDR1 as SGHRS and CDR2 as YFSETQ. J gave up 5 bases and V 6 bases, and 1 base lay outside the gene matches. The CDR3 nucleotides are TGCGCCAGCACAGGGGGGACTGAAGCTTTCTTT. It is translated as CASTGGTEAFF.

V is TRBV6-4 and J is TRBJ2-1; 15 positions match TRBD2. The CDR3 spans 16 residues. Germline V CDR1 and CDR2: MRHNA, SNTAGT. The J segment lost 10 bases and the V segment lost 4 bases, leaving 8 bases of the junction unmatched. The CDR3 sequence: CASSAMGLAGGAEQFF. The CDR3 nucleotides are TGTGCCAGCAGTGCCATGGGACTAGCGGGGGGAGCCGAGCAGTTCTTC.

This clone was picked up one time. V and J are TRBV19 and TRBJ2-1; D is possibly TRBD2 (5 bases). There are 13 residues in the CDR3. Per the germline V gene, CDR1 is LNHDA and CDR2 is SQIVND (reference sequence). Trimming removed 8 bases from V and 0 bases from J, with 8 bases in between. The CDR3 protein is CASYGDSYNEQFF. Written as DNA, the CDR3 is TGTGCCAGTTACGGGGACTCCTACAATGAGCAGTTCTTC.

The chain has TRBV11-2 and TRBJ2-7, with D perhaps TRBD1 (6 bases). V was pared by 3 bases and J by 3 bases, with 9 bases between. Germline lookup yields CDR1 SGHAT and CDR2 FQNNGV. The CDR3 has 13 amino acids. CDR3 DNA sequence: TGTGCCAGCAGCTTTGGACAGATCTACGAGCAGTACTTC. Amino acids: CASSFGQIYEQYF.

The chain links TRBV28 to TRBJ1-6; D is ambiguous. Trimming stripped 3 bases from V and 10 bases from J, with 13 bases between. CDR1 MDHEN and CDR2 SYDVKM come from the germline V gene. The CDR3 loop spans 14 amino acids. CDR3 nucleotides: TGTGCCAGCAGTTTTAAGGGAGCGAACTCACCCCTCCACTTT. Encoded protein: CASSFKGANSPLHF.